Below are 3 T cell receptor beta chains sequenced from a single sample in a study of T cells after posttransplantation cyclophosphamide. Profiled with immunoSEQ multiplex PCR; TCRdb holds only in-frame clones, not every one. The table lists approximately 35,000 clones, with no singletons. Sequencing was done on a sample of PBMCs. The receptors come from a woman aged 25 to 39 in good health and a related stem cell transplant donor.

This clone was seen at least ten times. Here the CDR3 reads CASRTGGQAWGNTGELFF. Written as DNA, the CDR3 is TGTGCCAGTCGGACTGGAGGACAGGCCTGGGGGAACACCGGGGAGCTGTTTTTT. V and J are TRBV19 and TRBJ2-2; 7 nucleotides match TRBD1. Germline V CDR1 and CDR2: LNHDA, SQIVND (reference sequence). V was clipped by 8 bases and J by 1 base; unmatched bases: 16. The CDR3 length is 18 residues.

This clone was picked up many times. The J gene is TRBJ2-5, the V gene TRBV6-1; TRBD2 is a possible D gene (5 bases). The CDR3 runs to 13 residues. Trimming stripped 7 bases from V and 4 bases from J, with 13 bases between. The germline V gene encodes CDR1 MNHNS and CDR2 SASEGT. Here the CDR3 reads CASKPAGTETQYF. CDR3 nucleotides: TGTGCCAGCAAGCCTGCGGGCACAGAGACCCAGTACTTC.

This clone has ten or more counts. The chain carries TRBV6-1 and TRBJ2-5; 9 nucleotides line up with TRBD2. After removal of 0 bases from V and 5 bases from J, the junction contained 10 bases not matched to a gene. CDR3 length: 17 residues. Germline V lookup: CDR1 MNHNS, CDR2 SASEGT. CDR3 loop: CASSEAFRASGEETQYF. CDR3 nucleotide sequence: TGTGCCAGCAGTGAAGCGTTCCGCGCTAGCGGGGAGGAGACCCAGTACTTC.